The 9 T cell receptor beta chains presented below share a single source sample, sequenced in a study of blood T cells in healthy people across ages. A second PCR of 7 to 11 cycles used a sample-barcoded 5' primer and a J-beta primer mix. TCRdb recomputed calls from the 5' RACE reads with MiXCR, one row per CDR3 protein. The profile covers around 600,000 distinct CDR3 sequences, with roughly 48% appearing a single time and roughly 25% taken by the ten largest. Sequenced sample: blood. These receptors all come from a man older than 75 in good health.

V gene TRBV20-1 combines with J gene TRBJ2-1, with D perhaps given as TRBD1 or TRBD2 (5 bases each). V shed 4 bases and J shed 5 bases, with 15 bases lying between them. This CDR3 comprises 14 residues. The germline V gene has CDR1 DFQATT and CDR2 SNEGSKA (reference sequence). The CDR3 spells CSATGTSGDNEQFF. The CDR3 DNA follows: TGCAGTGCTACCGGGACCAGCGGTGACAATGAGCAGTTCTTC.

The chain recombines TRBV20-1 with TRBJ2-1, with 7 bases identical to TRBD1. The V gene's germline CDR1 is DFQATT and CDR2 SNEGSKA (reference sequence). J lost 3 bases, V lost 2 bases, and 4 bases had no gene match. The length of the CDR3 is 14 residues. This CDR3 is CSARSQGVYNEQFF. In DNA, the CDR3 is TGCAGTGCTAGAAGTCAGGGGGTCTACAATGAGCAGTTCTTC.

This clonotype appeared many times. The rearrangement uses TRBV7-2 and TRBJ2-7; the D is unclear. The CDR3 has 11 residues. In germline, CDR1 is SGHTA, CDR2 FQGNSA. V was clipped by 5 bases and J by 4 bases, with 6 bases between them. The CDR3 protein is CASSPLYEQYF. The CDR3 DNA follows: TGTGCCAGCAGCCCCCTATACGAGCAGTACTTC. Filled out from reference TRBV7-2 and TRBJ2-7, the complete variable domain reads GAGVSQSPSNKVTEKGKDVELRCDPISGHTALYWYRQSLGQGLEFLIYFQGNSAPDKSGLPSDRFSAERTGGSVSTLTIQRTQQEDSAVYLCASSPLYEQYFGPGTRLTVT.

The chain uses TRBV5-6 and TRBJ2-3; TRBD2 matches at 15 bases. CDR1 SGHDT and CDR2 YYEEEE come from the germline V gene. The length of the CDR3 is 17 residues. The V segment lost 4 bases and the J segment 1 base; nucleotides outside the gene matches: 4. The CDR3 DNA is TGTGCCAGCAGCGTCCGGACTAGCGGGGGGGGCACAGATACGCAGTATTTT. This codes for CASSVRTSGGGTDTQYF.

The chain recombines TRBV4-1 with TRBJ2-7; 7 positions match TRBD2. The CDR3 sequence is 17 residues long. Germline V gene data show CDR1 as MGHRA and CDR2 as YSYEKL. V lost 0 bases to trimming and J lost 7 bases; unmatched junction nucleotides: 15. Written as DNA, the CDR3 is TGCGCCAGCAGCCAAGATAGGAGCGGGGACCCATACAATGAGCAGTACTTC. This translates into CASSQDRSGDPYNEQYF.

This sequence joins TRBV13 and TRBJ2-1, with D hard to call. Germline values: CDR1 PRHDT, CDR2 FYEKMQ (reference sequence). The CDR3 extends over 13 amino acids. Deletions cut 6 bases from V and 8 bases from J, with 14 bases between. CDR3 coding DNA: TGTGCCAGCAGGGGCCACCGGGTCGATGAGCAGTTCTTC. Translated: CASRGHRVDEQFF.

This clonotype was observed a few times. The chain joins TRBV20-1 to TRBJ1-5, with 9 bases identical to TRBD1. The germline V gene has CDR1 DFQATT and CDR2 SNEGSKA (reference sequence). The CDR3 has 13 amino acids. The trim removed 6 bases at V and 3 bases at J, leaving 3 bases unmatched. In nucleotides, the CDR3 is TGCAGTGCGGGACAGGGAGTCAATCAGCCCCAGCATTTT. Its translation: CSAGQGVNQPQHF.

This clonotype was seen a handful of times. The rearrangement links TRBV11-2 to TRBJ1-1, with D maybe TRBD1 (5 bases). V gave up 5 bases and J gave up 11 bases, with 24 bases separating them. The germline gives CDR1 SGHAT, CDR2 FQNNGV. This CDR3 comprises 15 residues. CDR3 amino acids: CASSPGHSWGKRAFF. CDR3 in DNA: TGTGCCAGCAGCCCCGGACATAGTTGGGGTAAAAGGGCTTTCTTT.

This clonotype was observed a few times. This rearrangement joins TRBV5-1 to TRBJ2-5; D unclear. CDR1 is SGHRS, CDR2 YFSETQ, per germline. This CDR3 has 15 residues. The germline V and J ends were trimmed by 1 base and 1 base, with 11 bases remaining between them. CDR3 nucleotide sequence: TGCGCCAGCAGCTTGAAGGGTGGGTTCCAAGAGACCCAGTACTTC. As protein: CASSLKGGFQETQYF.